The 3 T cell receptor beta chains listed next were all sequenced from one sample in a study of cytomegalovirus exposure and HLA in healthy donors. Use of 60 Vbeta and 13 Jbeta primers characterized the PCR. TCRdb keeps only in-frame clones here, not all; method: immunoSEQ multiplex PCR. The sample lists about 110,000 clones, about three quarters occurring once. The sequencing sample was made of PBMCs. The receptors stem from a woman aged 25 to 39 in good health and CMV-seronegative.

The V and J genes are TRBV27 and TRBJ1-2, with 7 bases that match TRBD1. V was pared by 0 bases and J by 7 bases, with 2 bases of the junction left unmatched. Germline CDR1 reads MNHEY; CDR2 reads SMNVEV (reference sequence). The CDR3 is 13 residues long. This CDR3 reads CASSLSQGVGYTF. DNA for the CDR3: TGTGCCAGCAGTTTATCGCAGGGGGTTGGCTACACCTTC.

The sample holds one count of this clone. The CDR3 DNA sequence: TGTGCCAGCAAAGGGGGCCTTACGCGGGGCTATGGCTACACCTTC. Its translation: CASKGGLTRGYGYTF. The gene calls are TRBV6-5 and TRBJ1-2; TRBD1 matches at 7 bases. CDR3 length equals 15 residues. With V trimmed by 7 bases and J by 4 bases, 12 bases remained unmatched. Germline V CDR1 and CDR2: MNHEY, SVGAGI.

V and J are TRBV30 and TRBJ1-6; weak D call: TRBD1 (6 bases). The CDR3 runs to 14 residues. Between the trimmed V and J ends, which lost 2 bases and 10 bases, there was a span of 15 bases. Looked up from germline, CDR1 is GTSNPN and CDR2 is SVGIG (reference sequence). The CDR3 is CAWSYDTGPSPLHF. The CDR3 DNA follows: TGTGCCTGGAGTTACGACACAGGGCCGTCACCCCTCCACTTT.